The entry that follows covers one T cell receptor (beta chain) sequence. The antigen remains unidentified. PCR amplification relied on 60 Vbeta primers (plus 13 Jbeta primers). The protocol was immunoSEQ multiplex PCR, while the TCRdb copy is restricted to in-frame clones and leaves out a portion. The sample has approximately 110,000 clones; 81% are singletons. This CDR3 spans 19 amino acids. Trimming at V came to 3 bases and at J to 0 bases, leaving 13 bases not matched to a gene. Germline loops: CDR1 MNHEY, CDR2 SMNVEV (reference sequence). The sample comes from a study of cytomegalovirus exposure and HLA in healthy donors. Overall study results and limits: The analysis excluded some indistinguishable V segments, including TRBV6-2 and TRBV6-3.

Sequencing input: PBMCs. The chain employs TRBV27 and TRBJ1-4; 7 bases are shared with TRBD1. The TCR sequence derives from a woman aged 30 to 39 in good health and CMV-seronegative. The CDR3 sequence is CASSFRRTGVRATNEKLFF. The CDR3 nucleotides are TGTGCCAGCAGTTTCCGGCGGACAGGCGTTAGGGCAACTAATGAAAAACTGTTTTTT.